This TCR beta chain was found in a study of blood T cell repertoires in COVID-19. The CDR3 runs to 14 residues. Germline V gene data show CDR1 as SGHAT and CDR2 as FQNNGV. Trimming removed 8 bases from V and 10 bases from J; junction bases left unmatched: 12. This clone was counted a single time. The data were produced by immunoSEQ multiplex PCR, yet TCRdb's version contains in-frame clones alone and is incomplete. The sample includes 490,000 or so clones, 80% to 90% of them seen just once. This clonotype originated in a woman aged 55-70 years who had recovered from COVID-19. The J gene is TRBJ2-1, the V gene TRBV11-2, with 9 bases matching TRBD2. Sequencing input: PBMCs or T cells enriched from blood (not recorded which). CDR3 DNA sequence: TGTGCCAGCTGGGCGGGGGGGCCACTTGGAGAGCAGTTCTTC. It translates to CASWAGGPLGEQFF.